This is a list of T cell receptor beta chains from one sample in a study of technical replicates of blood from a few donors. Sequencing was performed with immunoSEQ multiplex PCR; in TCRdb, only in-frame clones are kept and a portion is missing. The sample carries roughly 72,000 clones, 85% to 95% recorded once. Sequenced input: T cells isolated from PBMCs. Every receptor here comes from a human donor in good health. Each CDR3 is given with its conserved first and last residue.

TRBV28,CASSLLVAAYGYTF
TRBV11-3,CASSVTVDTEAFF
TRBV18,CASSPTIGSRGTEAFF
TRBV6-5,CASNSGTSPADTQYF
TRBV7-3,CASSSRGNGYTF
TRBV5-6,CASSGGELGTQYF
TRBV11-2,CASSLGREGEQFF
TRBV10-1,CASSPLGDSNYEQYF
TRBV19,CASSIDRSSVSTDTQYF
TRBV28,CASSTVAGWGETQYF
TRBV7-6,CASSLVKQGTSNQPQHF
TRBV4-1,CASSRNGQHTFF
TRBV9,CASSVWRTSYNEQFF
TRBV7-9,CASTTDSYEQYF
TRBV10-3,CAISRRVTSTDTQYF
TRBV11-1,CASSRTSLETDTQYF
TRBV4-1,CASSPTGGRNYGYTF
TRBV7-2,CASSLAWPSGSYF
TRBV25-1,CASSHPGGYEQYF
TRBV5-1,CASSFSPTSGTGELFF
TRBV2,CAGGGGRQETQYF
TRBV7-8,CASSLARTINQPQHF
TRBV29-1,CSVAPDTLNTEAFF
TRBV30,CAWTRDYNEQFF
TRBV7-2,CASSFRWKAEYEQYF
TRBV25-1,CACQGIFYNEQFF
TRBV6-5,CASSPTWEVGTQYF
TRBV11-3,CASSFAPSGLNEQFF
TRBV19,CASWDRVHSGNTIYF
TRBV19,CASSEVAGGYQPQHF
TRBV14,CASSQNSGRANEQFF
TRBV2,CASSLQGPYTF
TRBV9,CASSGLSSTSSTDTQYF
TRBV6-1,CASSEWDSSYGYTF
TRBV5-8,CASSHLGTGGETQYF